The T cell receptor (beta chain) described here comes from a study of blood T cell repertoires in COVID-19. Study context: T cells, B-cell-depleted T cells, or PBMCs supplied cDNA or gDNA.

Original analysis: Amplifying reference gene primers gave estimates of nucleated cell counts. TCRdb's copy holds only in-frame clones and misses some; the assay was immunoSEQ multiplex PCR. D and trimming come from the DNA, and the V and J calls and clone size come from that table. The table has about 300,000 clones, 86% seen once. Participants were aged about 18 to 90 years, lived in around 25 US areas, and enrolled virtually. Cohorts were determined from participant-reported clinical history. The material sequenced was PBMCs or T cells enriched from blood (not recorded which). The TCR was taken from a woman in her late teens or twenties who had recovered from COVID-19.

The CDR3 here is CASSYERGSSYEQYF. The CDR3 nucleotides are TGTGCCAGCAGTTACGAGCGGGGGTCCTCCTACGAGCAGTACTTC. The chain uses TRBV6-5 and TRBJ2-7, with 8 bases aligning to TRBD2. The CDR3 sequence is 15 residues long. Germline V CDR1 and CDR2: MNHEY, SVGAGI. Germline trimming cut 2 bases from V and 0 bases from J; bases unmatched to any gene: 3.